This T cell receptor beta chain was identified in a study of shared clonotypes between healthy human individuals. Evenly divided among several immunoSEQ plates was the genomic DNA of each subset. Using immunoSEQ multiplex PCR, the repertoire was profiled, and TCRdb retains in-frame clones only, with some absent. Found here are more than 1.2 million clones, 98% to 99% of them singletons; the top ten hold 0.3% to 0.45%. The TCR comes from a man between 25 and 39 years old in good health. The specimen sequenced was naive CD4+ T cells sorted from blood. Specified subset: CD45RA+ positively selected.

This CDR3 is CASSQENGGRAYNEQFF. The DNA of the CDR3 is TGCGCCAGCAGCCAAGAAAACGGCGGGAGGGCTTACAATGAGCAGTTCTTC. This chain links TRBV4-1 with TRBJ2-1; 9 bases fit TRBD2. This CDR3 is 17 amino acids long. Germline lookup yields CDR1 MGHRA and CDR2 YSYEKL. With 0 bases clipped from V and 4 bases from J, the junction kept 7 bases outside the gene matches.